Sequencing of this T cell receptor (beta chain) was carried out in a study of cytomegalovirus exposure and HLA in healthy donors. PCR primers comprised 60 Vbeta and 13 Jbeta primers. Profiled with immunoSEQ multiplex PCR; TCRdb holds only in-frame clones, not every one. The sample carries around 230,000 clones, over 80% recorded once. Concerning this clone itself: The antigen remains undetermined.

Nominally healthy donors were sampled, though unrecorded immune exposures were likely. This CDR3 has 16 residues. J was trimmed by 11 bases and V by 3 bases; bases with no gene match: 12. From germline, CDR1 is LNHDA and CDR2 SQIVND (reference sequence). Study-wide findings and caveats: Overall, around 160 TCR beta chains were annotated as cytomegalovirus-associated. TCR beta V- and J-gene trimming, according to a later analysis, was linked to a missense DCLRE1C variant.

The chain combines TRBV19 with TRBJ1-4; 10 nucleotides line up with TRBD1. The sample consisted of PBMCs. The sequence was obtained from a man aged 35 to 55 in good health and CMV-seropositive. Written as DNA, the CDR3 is TGTGCCAGTAGTATTCGCGACAGGGGGCCGAGTAAGAAACTGTTTTTT. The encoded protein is CASSIRDRGPSKKLFF.